This passage covers 10 T cell receptor beta chains from one sample sequenced in a study of shared clonotypes between healthy human individuals. Generated by immunoSEQ multiplex PCR, the TCRdb table keeps only in-frame clones and is missing some. The repertoire holds some 1,400,000 clones, roughly 96% seen once, with approximately 1.1% in the top ten. The specimen was naive CD4+ T cells sorted from blood. Specified subset: CD45RA+ positively selected. These receptors were collected from a man in his thirties or forties in good health.

V usage is TRBV18 and J usage is TRBJ2-7, with 9 bases identical to TRBD2. The V gene's germline CDR1 is KGHSH and CDR2 LQKENI. The CDR3 consists of 16 residues. V shed 2 bases, J shed 0 bases, and the junction held 5 bases outside the gene matches. As DNA, the CDR3 is TGTGCCAGCTCACCAGCACTAGCGGGTTACTCCTACGAGCAGTACTTC. The encoded protein is CASSPALAGYSYEQYF. The variable domain in full, completed from reference TRBV18 and TRBJ2-7, reads NAGVMQNPRHLVRRRGQEARLRCSPMKGHSHVYWYRQLPEEGLKFMVYLQKENIIDESGMPKERFSAEFPKEGPSILRIQQVVRGDSAAYFCASSPALAGYSYEQYFGPGTRLTVT.

This clone was detected only once. The chain couples TRBV10-3 to TRBJ2-3; possible D gene TRBD1, 6 bases. Germline V gene data show CDR1 as ENHRY and CDR2 as SYGVKD. The CDR3 spans 16 residues. Trimming left V 0 bases short and J 4 bases short, with 14 bases between. CDR3 bases: TGTGCCATCAGTGAGTCTAAGGGGCGACAGGCAGATACGCAGTATTTT. Encoded protein: CAISESKGRQADTQYF.

The gene calls are TRBV2 and TRBJ2-5; tentatively, D is TRBD2 (6 bases). The germline CDR1 and CDR2 sequences are SNHLY and FYNNEI. The ends were cut back, 7 bases at V and 7 bases at J, with 16 bases in the middle. The CDR3 extends over 13 amino acids. CDR3 nucleotides: TGTGCCAGCAAAGACGGGGACTTATGGACCCAGTACTTC. Translation gives CASKDGDLWTQYF.

This chain joins TRBV7-6 and TRBJ2-3; 8 bases map to TRBD2. Trimming took 2 bases from V and 6 from J; bases not matched to a gene: 10. The germline gives CDR1 SGHVS, CDR2 FNYEAQ. This CDR3 comprises 16 residues. CDR3 nucleotides: TGTGCCAGCAGCTTATTCCTAGCGGGCGGGGGGGATACGCAGTATTTT. Translation gives CASSLFLAGGGDTQYF.

This chain links TRBV19 with TRBJ2-1; TRBD2 agrees at 7 bases. From germline, CDR1 is LNHDA and CDR2 SQIVND (reference sequence). This CDR3 is built from 13 residues. With V trimmed by 1 base and J by 9 bases, 3 bases remained unmatched. The CDR3: CASSIVASGEQFF. The CDR3 DNA is TGTGCCAGTAGTATAGTGGCTAGCGGTGAGCAGTTCTTC. Looking up the rest from reference TRBV19 and TRBJ2-1 gives the full variable domain: DGGITQSPKYLFRKEGQNVTLSCEQNLNHDAMYWYRQDPGQGLRLIYYSQIVNDFQKGDIAEGYSVSREKKESFPLTVTSAQKNPTAFYLCASSIVASGEQFFGPGTRLTVL.

The genes are TRBV5-4 and TRBJ2-7; 11 bases agree with TRBD2. After removal of 4 bases from V and 2 bases from J, the junction contained 8 bases not matched to a gene. This CDR3 region has 16 residues. Germline CDR1 and CDR2: SGHNT and YYREEE (reference sequence). CDR3 nucleotide sequence: TGTGCCAGCAGCGCCGGACTAGCGGGCCGGCCCTACGAGCAGTACTTC. It encodes CASSAGLAGRPYEQYF.

The chain couples TRBV10-2 to TRBJ2-4; D may be TRBD2 (6 bases). Germline CDR1 reads WSHSY; CDR2 reads SAAADI. This CDR3 comprises 15 residues. Deletions cut 2 bases from V and 4 bases from J, with 12 bases between. CDR3 residues: CASSEPSRGKNIQYF. The CDR3 nucleotides are TGCGCCAGCAGTGAGCCGTCCCGGGGGAAAAACATTCAGTACTTC.

The chain recombines TRBV14 with TRBJ2-2, with TRBD2 identical over 11 bases. Germline trimming cut 3 bases from V and 0 bases from J; bases unmatched to any gene: 3. The CDR3 extends over 17 amino acids. CDR1 is SGHDN and CDR2 is FVKESK in the germline V gene. CDR3 residues: CASSQGLAAANTGELFF. The CDR3 DNA is TGTGCCAGCAGCCAGGGACTAGCGGCCGCGAACACCGGGGAGCTGTTTTTT.

The gene calls are TRBV10-2 and TRBJ2-7, with TRBD2 matching over 10 bases. The CDR3 sequence is 16 residues long. V lost 5 bases and J lost 0; bases outside the gene matches: 7. The germline CDR1 and CDR2 sequences are WSHSY and SAAADI. CDR3 sequence reads: CASSWTGLANSYEQYF. The CDR3 DNA reads as TGCGCCAGCAGTTGGACGGGACTAGCGAACTCCTACGAGCAGTACTTC.

Points on this clone: Additional DNA sequences in this sample encode the identical CDR3. This chain uses TRBV5-5 with TRBJ1-5; D gene uncertain. The CDR3 length is 13 residues. The ends were cut back, 0 bases at V and 4 bases at J, with 5 bases in the middle. Germline V CDR1 and CDR2: SGHKS, YYEKEE (reference sequence). CDR3 nucleotides: TGTGCCAGCAGCTTGGGACGGAATCAGCCCCAGCATTTT. Amino acids: CASSLGRNQPQHF.